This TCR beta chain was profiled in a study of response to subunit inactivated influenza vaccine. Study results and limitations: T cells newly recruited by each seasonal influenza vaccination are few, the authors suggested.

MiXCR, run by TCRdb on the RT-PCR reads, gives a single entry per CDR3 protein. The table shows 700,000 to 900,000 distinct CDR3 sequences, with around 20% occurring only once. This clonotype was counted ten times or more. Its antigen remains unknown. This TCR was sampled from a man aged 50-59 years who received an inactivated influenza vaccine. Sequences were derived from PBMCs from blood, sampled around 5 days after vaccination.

This CDR3 reads CSVAGQGATGELFF. The CDR3 DNA sequence: TGCAGCGTTGCTGGACAGGGGGCTACCGGGGAGCTGTTTTTT. V gene TRBV29-1 combines with J gene TRBJ2-2; 11 positions match TRBD1. Per germline, CDR1 SQVTM and CDR2 ANQGSEA. The CDR3 covers 14 residues. V dropped 4 bases and J dropped 5; count of bases not matched to a gene: 3.